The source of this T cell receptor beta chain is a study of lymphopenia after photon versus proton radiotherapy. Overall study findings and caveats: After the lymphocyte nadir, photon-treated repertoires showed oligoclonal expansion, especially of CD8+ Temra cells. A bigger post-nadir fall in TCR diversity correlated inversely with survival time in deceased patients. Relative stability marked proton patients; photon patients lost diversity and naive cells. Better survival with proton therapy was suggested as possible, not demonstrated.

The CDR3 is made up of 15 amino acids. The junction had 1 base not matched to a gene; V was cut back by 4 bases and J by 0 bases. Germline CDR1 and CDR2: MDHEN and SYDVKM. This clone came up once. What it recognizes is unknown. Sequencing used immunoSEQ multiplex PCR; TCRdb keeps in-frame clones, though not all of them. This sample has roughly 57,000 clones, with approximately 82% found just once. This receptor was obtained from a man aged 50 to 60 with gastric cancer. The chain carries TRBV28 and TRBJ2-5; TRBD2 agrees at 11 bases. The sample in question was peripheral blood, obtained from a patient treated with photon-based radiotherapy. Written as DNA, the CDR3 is TGTGCCAGCAGTTCTAGCGGGGGGTACCAAGAGACCCAGTACTTC. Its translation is CASSSSGGYQETQYF.